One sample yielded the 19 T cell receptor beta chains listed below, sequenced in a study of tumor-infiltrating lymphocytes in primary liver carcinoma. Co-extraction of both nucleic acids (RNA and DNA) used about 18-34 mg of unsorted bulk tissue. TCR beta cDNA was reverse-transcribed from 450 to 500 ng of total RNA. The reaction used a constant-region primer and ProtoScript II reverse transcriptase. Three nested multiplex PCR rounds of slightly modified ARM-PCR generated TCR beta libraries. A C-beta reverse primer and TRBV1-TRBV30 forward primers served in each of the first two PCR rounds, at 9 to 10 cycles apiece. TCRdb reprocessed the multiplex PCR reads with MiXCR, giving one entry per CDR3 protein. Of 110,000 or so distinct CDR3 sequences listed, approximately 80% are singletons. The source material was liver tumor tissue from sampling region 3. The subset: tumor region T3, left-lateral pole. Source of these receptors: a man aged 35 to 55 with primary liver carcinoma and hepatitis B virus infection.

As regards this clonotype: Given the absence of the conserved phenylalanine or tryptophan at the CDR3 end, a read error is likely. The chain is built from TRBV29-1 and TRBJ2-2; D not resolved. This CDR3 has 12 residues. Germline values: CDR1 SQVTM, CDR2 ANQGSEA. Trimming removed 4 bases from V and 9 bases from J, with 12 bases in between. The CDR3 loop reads CSVGLQSRELFL. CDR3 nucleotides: TGCAGCGTTGGATTACAAAGCCGGGAGCTGTTTTTG.

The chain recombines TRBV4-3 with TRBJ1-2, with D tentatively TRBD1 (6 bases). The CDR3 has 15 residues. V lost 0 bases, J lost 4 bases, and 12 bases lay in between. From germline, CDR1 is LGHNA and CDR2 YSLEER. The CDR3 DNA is TGCGCCAGCAGCCAAGAGGCGAAGGGGGGCTATGGCTACACCTTC. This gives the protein CASSQEAKGGYGYTF.

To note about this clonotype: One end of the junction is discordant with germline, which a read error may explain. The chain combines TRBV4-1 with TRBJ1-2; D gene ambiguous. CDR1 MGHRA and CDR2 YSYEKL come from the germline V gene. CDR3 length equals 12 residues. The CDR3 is CANSQSWDGYTF. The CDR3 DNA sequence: TGCGCCAACAGCCAATCATGGGATGGCTACACCTTC.

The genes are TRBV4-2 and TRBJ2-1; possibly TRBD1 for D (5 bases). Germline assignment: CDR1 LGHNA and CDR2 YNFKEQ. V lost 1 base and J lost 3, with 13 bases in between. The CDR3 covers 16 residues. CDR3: CASSQGFRANYNEQFF. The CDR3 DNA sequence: TGTGCCAGCAGCCAAGGATTCAGGGCGAACTACAATGAGCAGTTCTTC.

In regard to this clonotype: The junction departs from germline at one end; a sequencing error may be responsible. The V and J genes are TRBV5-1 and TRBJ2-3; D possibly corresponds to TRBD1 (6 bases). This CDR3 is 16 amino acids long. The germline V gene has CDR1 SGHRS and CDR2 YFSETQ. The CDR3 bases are TGCGCCAGCAGCTTGAACGGCAGGGGAAGCACAGCTACACAGTATTTC. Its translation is CASSLNGRGSTATQYF. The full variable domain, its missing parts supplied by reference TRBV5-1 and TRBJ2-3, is KAGVTQTPRYLIKTRGQQVTLSCSPISGHRSVSWYQQTPGQGLQFLFEYFSETQRNKGNFPGRFSGRQFSNSRSEMNVSTLELGDSALYLCASSLNGRGSTATQYFGPGTRLTVL.

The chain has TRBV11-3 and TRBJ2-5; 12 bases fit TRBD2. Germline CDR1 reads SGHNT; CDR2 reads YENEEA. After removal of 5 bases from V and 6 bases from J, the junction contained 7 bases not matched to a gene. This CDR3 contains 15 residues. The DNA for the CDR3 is TGTGCCAGCAGCCCCGGACTAGCGGGACTGAAGACCCAGTACTTC. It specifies CASSPGLAGLKTQYF. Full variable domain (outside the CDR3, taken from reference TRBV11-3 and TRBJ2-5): EAGVVQSPRYKIIEKKQPVAFWCNPISGHNTLYWYLQNLGQGPELLIRYENEEAVDDSQLPKDRFSAERLKGVDSTLKIQPAELGDSAVYLCASSPGLAGLKTQYFGPGTRLLVL.

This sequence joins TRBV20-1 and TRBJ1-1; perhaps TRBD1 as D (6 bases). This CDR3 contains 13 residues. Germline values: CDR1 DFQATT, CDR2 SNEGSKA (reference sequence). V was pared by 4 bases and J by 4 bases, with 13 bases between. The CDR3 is CSAKSGHCTEAFF. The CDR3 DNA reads TGCAGTGCTAAATCGGGACACTGCACTGAAGCTTTCTTT.

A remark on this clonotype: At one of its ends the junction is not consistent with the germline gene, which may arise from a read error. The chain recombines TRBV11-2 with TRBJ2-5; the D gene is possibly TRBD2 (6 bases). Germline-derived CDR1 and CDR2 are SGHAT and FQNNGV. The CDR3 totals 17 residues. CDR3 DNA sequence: TGTGCCAGCAACTTATACCCGGGGGTAGCAGCACAAGAGGCCCAGTACTTC. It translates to CASNLYPGVAAQEAQYF.

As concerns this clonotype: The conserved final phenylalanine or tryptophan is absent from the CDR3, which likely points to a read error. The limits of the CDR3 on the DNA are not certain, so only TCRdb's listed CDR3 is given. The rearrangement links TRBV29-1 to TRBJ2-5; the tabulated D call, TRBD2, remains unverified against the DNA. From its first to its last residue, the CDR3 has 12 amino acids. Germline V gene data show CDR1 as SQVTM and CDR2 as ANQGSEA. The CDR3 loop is CSAVTLQETLYL.

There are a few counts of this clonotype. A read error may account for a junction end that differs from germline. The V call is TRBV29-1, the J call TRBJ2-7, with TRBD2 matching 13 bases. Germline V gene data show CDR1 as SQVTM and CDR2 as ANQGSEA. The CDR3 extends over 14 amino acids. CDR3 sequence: CSVETSGRSGEQYF. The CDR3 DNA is TGCAGCGTCGAGACTAGCGGGAGGTCTGGGGAGCAGTATTTC.

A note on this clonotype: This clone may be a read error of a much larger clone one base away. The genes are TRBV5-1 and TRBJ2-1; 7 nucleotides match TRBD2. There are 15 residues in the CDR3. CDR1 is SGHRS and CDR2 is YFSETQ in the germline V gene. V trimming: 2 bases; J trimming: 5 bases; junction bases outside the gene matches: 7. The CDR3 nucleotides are TGCGCCAGCAGCTTCCCAGCGGGAAGGGACAATGAGCAGTTCTTC. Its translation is CASSFPAGRDNEQFF. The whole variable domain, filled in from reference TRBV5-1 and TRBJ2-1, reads KAGVTQTPRYLIKTRGQQVTLSCSPISGHRSVSWYQQTPGQGLQFLFEYFSETQRNKGNFPGRFSGRQFSNSRSEMNVSTLELGDSALYLCASSFPAGRDNEQFFGPGTRLTVL.

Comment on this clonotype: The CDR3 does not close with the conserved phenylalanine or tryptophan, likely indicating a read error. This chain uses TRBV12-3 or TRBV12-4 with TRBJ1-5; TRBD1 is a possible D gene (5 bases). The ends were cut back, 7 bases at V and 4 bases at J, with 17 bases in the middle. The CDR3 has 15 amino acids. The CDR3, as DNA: TGTGCCAGCACGCGGGGCGCCGCGATAAATCAGCCCCAGCATTCT. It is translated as CASTRGAAINQPQHS.

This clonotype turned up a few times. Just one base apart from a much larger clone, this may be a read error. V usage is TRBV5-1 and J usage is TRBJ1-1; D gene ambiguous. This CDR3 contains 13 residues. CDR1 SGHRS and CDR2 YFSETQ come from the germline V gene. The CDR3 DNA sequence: TGCACCAGCAGCTTTGCCCGACCCGAAGGAGCTTTCTTT. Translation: CTSSFARPEGAFF.

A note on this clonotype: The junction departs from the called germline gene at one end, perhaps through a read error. CDR3 coding DNA: TGTGCCAGCAGTTACGGACAGGAAATGAACACTAAAGCTTTCTTT. Amino acid sequence: CASSYGQEMNTKAFF. The chain uses TRBV6-2 or TRBV6-3 and TRBJ1-1, with TRBD1 identical over 7 bases. Germline CDR1 MNHEY, CDR2 SVGEGT. The CDR3 totals 15 residues.

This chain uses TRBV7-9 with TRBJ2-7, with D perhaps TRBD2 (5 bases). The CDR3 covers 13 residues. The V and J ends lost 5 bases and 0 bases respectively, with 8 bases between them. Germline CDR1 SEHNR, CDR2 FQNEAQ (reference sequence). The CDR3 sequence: CASSIGSSYEQYF. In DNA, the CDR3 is TGTGCCAGCAGCATAGGGAGCTCCTACGAGCAGTACTTC.

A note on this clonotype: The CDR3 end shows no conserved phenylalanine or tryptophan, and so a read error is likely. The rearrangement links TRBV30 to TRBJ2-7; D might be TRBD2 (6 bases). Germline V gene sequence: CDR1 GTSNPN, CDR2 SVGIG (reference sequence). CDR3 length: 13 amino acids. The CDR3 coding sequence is TGTGTCTGGAGTAGGGAGGACTCCTACGAGCAGTACTTA. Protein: CVWSREDSYEQYL.

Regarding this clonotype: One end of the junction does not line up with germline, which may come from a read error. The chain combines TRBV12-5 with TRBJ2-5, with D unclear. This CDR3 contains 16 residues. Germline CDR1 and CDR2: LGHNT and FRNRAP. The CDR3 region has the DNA TGTGCTGGTGGTTTCCCCATTGGGTCGAGAGAAGAGACCCAGTGCTTC. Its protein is CAGGFPIGSREETQCF.

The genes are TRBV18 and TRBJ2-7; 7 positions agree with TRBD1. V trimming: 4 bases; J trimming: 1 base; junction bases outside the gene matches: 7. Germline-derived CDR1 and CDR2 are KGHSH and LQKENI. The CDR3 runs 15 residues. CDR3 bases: TGTGCCAGCTCACACAGGGGAAGTGAGTCCTACGAGCAGTACTTC. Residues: CASSHRGSESYEQYF.

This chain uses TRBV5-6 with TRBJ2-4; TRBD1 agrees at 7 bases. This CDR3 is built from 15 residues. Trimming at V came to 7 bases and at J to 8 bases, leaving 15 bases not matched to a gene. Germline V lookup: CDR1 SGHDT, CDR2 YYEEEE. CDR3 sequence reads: CASGITGASQYIQYF. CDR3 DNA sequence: TGTGCCAGCGGCATTACAGGGGCCTCGCAGTACATTCAGTACTTC.